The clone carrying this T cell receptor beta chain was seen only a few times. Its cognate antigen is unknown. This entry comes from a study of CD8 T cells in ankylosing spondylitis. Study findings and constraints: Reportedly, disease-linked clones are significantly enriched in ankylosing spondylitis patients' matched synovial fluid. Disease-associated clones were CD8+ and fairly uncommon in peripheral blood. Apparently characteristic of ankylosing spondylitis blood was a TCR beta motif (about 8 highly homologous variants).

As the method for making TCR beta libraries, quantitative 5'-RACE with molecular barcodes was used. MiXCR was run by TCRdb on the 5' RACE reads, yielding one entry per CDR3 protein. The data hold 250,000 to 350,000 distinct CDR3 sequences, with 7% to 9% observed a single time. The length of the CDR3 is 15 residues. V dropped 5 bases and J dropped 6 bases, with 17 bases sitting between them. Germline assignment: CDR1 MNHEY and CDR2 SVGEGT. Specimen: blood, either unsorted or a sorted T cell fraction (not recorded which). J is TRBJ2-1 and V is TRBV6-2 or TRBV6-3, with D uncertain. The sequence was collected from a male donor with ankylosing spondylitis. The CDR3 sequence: CASSPTRIRFNEQFF. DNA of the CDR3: TGTGCCAGCAGTCCGACAAGGATACGGTTCAATGAGCAGTTCTTC.